Each of the 7 T cell receptor beta chains below was sequenced from the same sample in a study of cytomegalovirus exposure and HLA in healthy donors. Researchers ran the PCR with 60 Vbeta and 13 Jbeta primers. The repertoire was sequenced with immunoSEQ multiplex PCR; TCRdb's copy has only in-frame clones and lacks some. The sample has 100,000 to 120,000 clones; over 60% are singletons. What was sequenced was PBMCs. The receptors were sampled from a woman aged 60-75 years in good health and CMV-seropositive.

CDR3: CAWRKTSGNTDTQYF. The CDR3 DNA sequence: TGTGCCTGGAGAAAGACTAGCGGAAACACAGATACGCAGTATTTT. The chain couples TRBV30 to TRBJ2-3; 9 nucleotides align to TRBD2. Germline trimming cut 3 bases from V and 2 bases from J; bases unmatched to any gene: 6. CDR3 length: 15 amino acids. Germline CDR1 GTSNPN, CDR2 SVGIG (reference sequence).

This clone came up once. The gene calls are TRBV15 and TRBJ1-2, with 7 bases fitting TRBD1. The trim removed 4 bases at V and 0 bases at J, leaving 17 bases unmatched. Looked up from germline, CDR1 is LNHNV and CDR2 is YYDKDF (reference sequence). The CDR3 covers 19 residues. CDR3 in amino acids: CATSNPGQARFSANYGYTF. The CDR3 DNA reads as TGTGCCACCAGCAACCCAGGACAGGCCCGGTTCTCCGCTAACTATGGCTACACCTTC.

The chain couples TRBV7-9 to TRBJ2-5; maybe TRBD2 (5 bases). Germline loops: CDR1 SEHNR, CDR2 FQNEAQ (reference sequence). This CDR3 comprises 14 residues. The V and J ends lost 5 bases and 5 bases respectively, with 15 bases between them. The CDR3 loop reads CASSLRAGAETQYF. The CDR3 region has the DNA TGTGCCAGCAGCCTTCGGGCGGGCGCGGAGACCCAGTACTTC.

The V gene is TRBV9, the J gene TRBJ2-2, with 7 bases that match TRBD1. The CDR3 extends over 15 amino acids. The junction had 10 bases not matched to a gene; V was cut back by 4 bases and J by 7 bases. Germline lookup yields CDR1 SGDLS and CDR2 YYNGEE. The CDR3 spells CASSLWQGENGELFF. DNA for the CDR3: TGTGCCAGCAGCCTGTGGCAGGGGGAGAACGGGGAGCTGTTTTTT.

CDR3 nucleotides: TGTGCCAGCAGCGCCCGGTCGGGGCGGGGAATAGGTGAAAAACTGTTTTTT. Residues: CASSARSGRGIGEKLFF. This sequence joins TRBV9 and TRBJ1-4; perhaps TRBD1 as D (5 bases). Germline assignment: CDR1 SGDLS and CDR2 YYNGEE. The CDR3 covers 17 residues. V was pared by 3 bases and J by 7 bases, with 22 bases between.

The CDR3 protein is CASSLVAGGPDEQYF. CDR3 bases: TGTGCCAGCAGCTTAGTCGCGGGAGGGCCCGACGAGCAGTACTTC. This chain connects TRBV7-9 to TRBJ2-7, with 9 bases lining up with TRBD2. The V segment lost 1 base and the J segment 5 bases; nucleotides outside the gene matches: 6. Germline V gene lookup returns CDR1 SEHNR and CDR2 FQNEAQ (reference sequence). CDR3 length: 15 amino acids. Drawing the rest from reference TRBV7-9 and TRBJ2-7, the complete variable domain is DTGVSQNPRHKITKRGQNVTFRCDPISEHNRLYWYRQTLGQGPEFLTYFQNEAQLEKSRLLSDRFSAERPKGSFSTLEIQRTEQGDSAMYLCASSLVAGGPDEQYFGPGTRLTVT.

The rearrangement joins TRBV5-1 to TRBJ2-1, with 9 nucleotides matching TRBD1. The V segment lost 4 bases and the J segment 4 bases; nucleotides outside the gene matches: 6. Germline values: CDR1 SGHRS, CDR2 YFSETQ. The CDR3 has 15 residues. In nucleotides, the CDR3 is TGCGCCAGCAGCAACGACAGGGGGAGATACAATGAGCAGTTCTTC. This gives the protein CASSNDRGRYNEQFF. The complete variable domain, with remaining parts taken from reference TRBV5-1 and TRBJ2-1, reads KAGVTQTPRYLIKTRGQQVTLSCSPISGHRSVSWYQQTPGQGLQFLFEYFSETQRNKGNFPGRFSGRQFSNSRSEMNVSTLELGDSALYLCASSNDRGRYNEQFFGPGTRLTVL.